This TCR beta chain was profiled in a study of T cell clonotyping in hematopoietic cell transplantation. Study conclusions and caveats: After transplant, recipient diversity fell while pathologically expanded clonotypes grew through day 180. CD4 and CD8 repertoire contributions could not be separated without sorting. Few recipient clonotypes overlapped donors; over 95% were de novo at given depth.

Data came from immunoSEQ multiplex PCR; TCRdb stores just in-frame clones and leaves some out. The repertoire holds 10,000 to 15,000 clones, around 74% seen once, with 14% to 15% in the top ten. Blood collection times were about day -28 and days 30, 100, 180 posttransplant. This CDR3 is built from 14 residues. V was clipped by 4 bases and J by 2 bases; unmatched bases: 5. The germline V gene has CDR1 SGHDT and CDR2 YYEEEE. This clone was detected a few times. Its antigen remains unknown. The receptor was isolated from a male patient aged 60-69 years who had an allogeneic stem cell transplant from an unrelated donor, so the T cells may come from the graft donor. Some clones in this sample may be carry-over from other donors' samples. Sequenced here: peripheral blood mononuclear cells, sampled 180 days after allogeneic stem cell transplant. The chain links TRBV5-6 to TRBJ2-7, with 8 bases aligning to TRBD1. CDR3 sequence reads: CASSGDRLPYEQYF. The CDR3 DNA is TGTGCCAGCAGCGGGGACAGGCTTCCCTACGAGCAGTACTTC.